One sample yielded the 31 T cell receptor beta chains listed below, sequenced in a study of identical twins. TCRdb passed the 5' RACE reads through MiXCR, listing each CDR3 protein once. The table records over 550,000 distinct CDR3 sequences, 7% to 7.5% of them present only once. These data were also reused for a study on yellow fever vaccine responses in identical twins.

Sample: PBMCs. These receptors originate from a young woman in good health.

The chain combines TRBV7-9 with TRBJ2-7; D might be TRBD1 or TRBD2, each matching 6 bases. V was trimmed by 8 bases and J by 2 bases, leaving 13 bases between them. CDR3 length: 13 residues. Germline V gives CDR1 SEHNR, CDR2 FQNEAQ (reference sequence). CDR3 bases: TGTGCCAGCGCCTGGGGGGCAACCTACGAGCAGTACTTC. This encodes CASAWGATYEQYF.

This clonotype appeared many times. V usage is TRBV10-3 and J usage is TRBJ1-2, with TRBD1 matching over 7 bases. This CDR3 contains 14 residues. Germline V gene data show CDR1 as ENHRY and CDR2 as SYGVKD. With V trimmed by 4 bases and J by 1 base, 3 bases remained unmatched. CDR3: CAISAGTDNYGYTF. CDR3 coding DNA: TGTGCCATCAGTGCCGGGACAGATAACTATGGCTACACCTTC.

There are many counts of this clonotype. CDR3 sequence (DNA): TGCAGTGCTGAGGGACTAGCGGACCACAATGAGCAGTTCTTC. Amino acids: CSAEGLADHNEQFF. The chain joins TRBV20-1 to TRBJ2-1, with TRBD2 matching over 11 bases. J gave up 5 bases and V 5 bases, and 5 bases lay outside the gene matches. The germline CDR1 and CDR2 sequences are DFQATT and SNEGSKA (reference sequence). This CDR3 is built from 14 residues.

This chain joins TRBV10-1 and TRBJ2-3; 7 positions agree with TRBD2. The CDR3 covers 16 residues. The germline gives CDR1 WNHNN, CDR2 SYGVQD (reference sequence). V was pared by 3 bases and J by 1 base, with 7 bases of the junction left unmatched. CDR3 nucleotides: TGCGCCAGCAGTGACCCCGGTGCGGGGGGCACAGATACGCAGTATTTT. It translates to CASSDPGAGGTDTQYF.

This clonotype was found a few times. The V call is TRBV28, the J call TRBJ1-4; TRBD1 is a possible D gene (5 bases). There are 13 residues in the CDR3. The V gene's germline CDR1 is MDHEN and CDR2 SYDVKM. V gave up 4 bases and J gave up 6 bases, with 9 bases separating them. As DNA, the CDR3 is TGTGCCAGCAGTTCAGGGTGGGATGAAAAACTGTTTTTT. Amino acid sequence: CASSSGWDEKLFF. The whole variable domain, remainder taken from reference TRBV28 and TRBJ1-4, is DVKVTQSSRYLVKRTGEKVFLECVQDMDHENMFWYRQDPGLGLRLIYFSYDVKMKEKGDIPEGYSVSREKKERFSLILESASTNQTSMYLCASSSGWDEKLFFGSGTQLSVL.

The chain joins TRBV6-2 or TRBV6-3 to TRBJ2-1; TRBD2 is a possible D gene (7 bases). The germline V and J ends were trimmed by 6 bases and 7 bases, with 22 bases remaining between them. The CDR3 is 16 amino acids. Germline values: CDR1 MNHEY, CDR2 SVGEGT. CDR3 region: CASRPGAAGEGNEQFF. The CDR3 coding sequence is TGTGCCAGCAGACCAGGGGCGGCGGGGGAAGGTAATGAGCAGTTCTTC.

This clonotype has more than one count but fewer than ten. The chain joins TRBV15 to TRBJ2-2; TRBD2 is a possible D gene (7 bases). The germline V and J ends were trimmed by 5 bases and 0 bases, with 13 bases remaining between them. The CDR3 consists of 16 residues. CDR1 is LNHNV, CDR2 YYDKDF, per germline (reference sequence). The CDR3 DNA sequence: TGTGCCACCAGCGGAAGGGGGGGCGCGAACACCGGGGAGCTGTTTTTT. Its protein product is CATSGRGGANTGELFF.

This clonotype occurred a few times. Written as DNA, the CDR3 is TGCGCCAGCAGCCTTGGACAGGGGGCTATAGGTGAAAAACTGTTTTTT. It yields the protein CASSLGQGAIGEKLFF. The chain uses TRBV5-1 and TRBJ1-4; the match to TRBD1 covers 11 bases. Unmatched junction bases numbered 9, after V lost 4 bases and J lost 7 bases. Germline CDR1 SGHRS, CDR2 YFSETQ. The CDR3 consists of 16 residues.

This clonotype was observed at least ten times. This chain joins TRBV9 and TRBJ2-7; the D is unclear. Trimming cost V 0 bases and J 1 base, with 5 bases left between them. Germline CDR1 is SGDLS and CDR2 is YYNGEE. This CDR3 spans 13 amino acids. Written as DNA, the CDR3 is TGTGCCAGCAGCGTAGGGGTTTCCTACGAGCAGTACTTC. Translated: CASSVGVSYEQYF.

This clonotype was seen repeatedly, ten times or more. The chain employs TRBV10-3 and TRBJ2-2; no clear D. Trimming left V 0 bases short and J 1 base short, with 6 bases between. CDR3 size: 15 residues. The germline V gene encodes CDR1 ENHRY and CDR2 SYGVKD. For the CDR3, the DNA is TGTGCCATCAGTGAGTCGGTCAGGAACACCGGGGAGCTGTTTTTT. This encodes CAISESVRNTGELFF.

The rearrangement uses TRBV6-1 and TRBJ2-3; 9 bases line up with TRBD2. The ends lost 6 bases at V and 1 base at J; junction bases unmatched: 8. Germline V lookup: CDR1 MNHNS, CDR2 SASEGT. This CDR3 is 16 amino acids long. The CDR3 coding sequence is TGTGCCAGCAGCCTCTCGAAGCGGGGGGGCACAGATACGCAGTATTTT. This sequence encodes CASSLSKRGGTDTQYF.

This clonotype was recorded at least ten times. The chain joins TRBV4-1 to TRBJ1-2; TRBD1 matches at 7 bases. The CDR3 contains 17 residues. Losses at the gene ends were 5 bases for V and 5 bases for J; bases not matched to a gene: 17. Germline-derived CDR1 and CDR2 are MGHRA and YSYEKL. The CDR3 here is CASSFMWVEGARYGYTF. CDR3 bases: TGCGCCAGCAGCTTCATGTGGGTGGAGGGGGCTCGGTATGGCTACACCTTC.

V gene TRBV5-6 combines with J gene TRBJ2-7; TRBD2 agrees at 9 bases. J gave up 6 bases and V 4 bases, and 5 bases lay outside the gene matches. CDR1 is SGHDT, CDR2 YYEEEE, per germline. The length of the CDR3 is 13 residues. CDR3 sequence: CASSTGTSSEQYF. CDR3 bases: TGTGCCAGCAGCACCGGGACTAGCTCCGAGCAGTACTTC. The full variable domain, completed using reference TRBV5-6 and TRBJ2-7, is DAGVTQSPTHLIKTRGQQVTLRCSPKSGHDTVSWYQQALGQGPQFIFQYYEEEERQRGNFPDRFSGHQFPNYSSELNVNALLLGDSALYLCASSTGTSSEQYFGPGTRLTVT.

The chain couples TRBV24-1 to TRBJ2-1; maybe TRBD2 (6 bases). This CDR3 is 13 amino acids long. Between the trimmed V and J ends, which lost 3 bases and 9 bases, there was a span of 11 bases. The germline V gene has CDR1 KGHDR and CDR2 SFDVKD. The CDR3: CATSDRLDGEQFF. The DNA for the CDR3 is TGTGCCACCAGTGATAGACTAGATGGTGAGCAGTTCTTC.

The gene calls are TRBV20-1 and TRBJ1-1, with D possibly being TRBD1 (5 bases). The CDR3 has 15 amino acids. Germline assignment: CDR1 DFQATT and CDR2 SNEGSKA (reference sequence). With 1 base removed from V and 1 base from J, the gap between germline ends came to 13 bases. The CDR3, as DNA: TGCAGTGCTAGAGGACCCACGGGGACGAACACTGAAGCTTTCTTT. This translates into CSARGPTGTNTEAFF.

The rearrangement links TRBV9 to TRBJ1-6; no clear D. Germline V gives CDR1 SGDLS, CDR2 YYNGEE. CDR3 length: 10 residues. V dropped 6 bases and J dropped 15 bases, with 10 bases sitting between them. The CDR3, as DNA: TGTGCCAGCAAAGGCAGAGACCTCCACTTT. Translating gives CASKGRDLHF.

The sample holds a few counts of this clonotype. The chain recombines TRBV27 with TRBJ2-1, with D possibly TRBD1 on 6 matching bases. Germline assignment: CDR1 MNHEY and CDR2 SMNVEV (reference sequence). The CDR3 is 15 amino acids. V was shortened by 9 bases and J by 6 bases, with 21 bases between the two germline ends. CDR3: CASSLRDTGPNEQFF. CDR3 nucleotides: TGTGCCAGTAGTCTCCGGGACACAGGACCCAATGAGCAGTTCTTC.

This clonotype has just a few counts. This sequence joins TRBV20-1 and TRBJ2-5; D is possibly TRBD2 (6 bases). Germline CDR1 DFQATT, CDR2 SNEGSKA (reference sequence). CDR3 length: 15 amino acids. The germline V and J ends were trimmed by 1 base and 0 bases, with 12 bases remaining between them. The CDR3 region has the DNA TGCAGTGCTAGAGGCGGGGTTCGACACCAAGAGACCCAGTACTTC. It codes for CSARGGVRHQETQYF.

This chain uses TRBV28 with TRBJ2-1; TRBD2 matches at 11 bases. The germline CDR1 and CDR2 sequences are MDHEN and SYDVKM. The CDR3 contains 18 residues. The trim removed 6 bases at V and 1 base at J, leaving 11 bases unmatched. The CDR3 DNA reads TGTGCCAGCAGGGCTACTAGCGGGGGCGTAGATTCCTACAATGAGCAGTTCTTC. Translating gives CASRATSGGVDSYNEQFF.

This rearrangement joins TRBV10-3 to TRBJ2-7; maybe TRBD2 (6 bases). V gave up 6 bases and J gave up 2 bases, with 11 bases separating them. The CDR3 covers 13 residues. The germline CDR1 and CDR2 sequences are ENHRY and SYGVKD. Here the CDR3 reads CAISPGTAYEQYF. Here the CDR3 DNA reads TGTGCCATCAGCCCCGGGACTGCCTACGAGCAGTACTTC.

The chain has TRBV27 and TRBJ2-2; the match to TRBD2 covers 11 bases. J gave up 1 base and V 7 bases, and 2 bases lay outside the gene matches. The CDR3 loop spans 15 amino acids. The germline V gene has CDR1 MNHEY and CDR2 SMNVEV (reference sequence). The CDR3 here is CASKGTSGNTGELFF. The CDR3 bases are TGTGCCAGCAAAGGGACTAGCGGGAACACCGGGGAGCTGTTTTTT.

The gene calls are TRBV2 and TRBJ1-5; unclear D gene. V lost 3 bases and J 0 bases, leaving 12 bases between the germline ends. CDR1 and CDR2 from the germline V gene are SNHLY and FYNNEI. The CDR3 consists of 16 residues. The CDR3 loop is CASSELGMTSNQPQHF. Written as DNA, the CDR3 is TGTGCCAGCAGTGAGCTGGGGATGACTAGCAATCAGCCCCAGCATTTT.

This clonotype has only a few counts. This chain uses TRBV9 with TRBJ2-1, with 8 bases matching TRBD1. Germline CDR1 SGDLS, CDR2 YYNGEE. V gave up 0 bases and J gave up 0 bases; unmatched junction bases: 2. This CDR3 region has 16 residues. Here the CDR3 DNA reads TGTGCCAGCAGCGTAGCAGGGGGCGGCTCCTACAATGAGCAGTTCTTC. This sequence encodes CASSVAGGGSYNEQFF.

The chain employs TRBV5-1 and TRBJ2-1, with 13 bases identical to TRBD2. The CDR3 is 16 residues long. Losses at the gene ends were 3 bases for V and 5 bases for J; bases not matched to a gene: 5. CDR1 is SGHRS, CDR2 YFSETQ, per germline. This CDR3 is CASSSGLAGRNNEQFF. The CDR3 nucleotides are TGCGCCAGCAGCTCGGGACTAGCGGGAAGGAACAATGAGCAGTTCTTC. Combining the CDR3 with reference TRBV5-1 and TRBJ2-1 gives the whole variable domain KAGVTQTPRYLIKTRGQQVTLSCSPISGHRSVSWYQQTPGQGLQFLFEYFSETQRNKGNFPGRFSGRQFSNSRSEMNVSTLELGDSALYLCASSSGLAGRNNEQFFGPGTRLTVL.

This clonotype turned up a few times. Since a much larger clone is just one base distant, this may be a read error. The chain has TRBV5-6 and TRBJ2-7, with D tentatively TRBD1 (6 bases). The CDR3 length is 13 residues. Germline CDR1 SGHDT, CDR2 YYEEEE. The ends were cut back, 3 bases at V and 4 bases at J, with 11 bases in the middle. CDR3 region: CASSSGTHYEQYF. The CDR3 DNA reads as TGTGCCAGCAGCTCCGGGACACATTACGAGCAGTACTTC.

This clonotype came up many times. The rearrangement uses TRBV29-1 and TRBJ2-3; 12 positions match TRBD2. After removal of 3 bases from V and 5 bases from J, the junction contained 3 bases not matched to a gene. Germline loops: CDR1 SQVTM, CDR2 ANQGSEA. The CDR3 consists of 14 residues. CDR3 nucleotide sequence: TGCAGCGTTGACCGGACTAGCGGGATAGATACGCAGTATTTT. Its translation is CSVDRTSGIDTQYF.

The chain couples TRBV6-5 to TRBJ2-7, with TRBD2 identical over 7 bases. Per the germline V gene, CDR1 is MNHEY and CDR2 is SVGAGI. This CDR3 comprises 16 residues. V was clipped by 3 bases and J by 6 bases; unmatched bases: 14. The CDR3 nucleotides read TGTGCCAGCAGTTATATAGAGGGACTATGGGATTTCGAGCAGTACTTC. Translated, it gives CASSYIEGLWDFEQYF.

The V call is TRBV6-1, the J call TRBJ2-7; tentatively, D is TRBD2 (6 bases). This CDR3 has 13 residues. The germline V gene has CDR1 MNHNS and CDR2 SASEGT. Trimming cost V 7 bases and J 0 bases, with 10 bases left between them. This CDR3 reads CASTSVSSYEQYF. CDR3 in DNA: TGTGCCAGCACTAGCGTTAGCTCCTACGAGCAGTACTTC.

This clonotype has at least ten counts. The gene calls are TRBV20-1 and TRBJ2-1; 8 nucleotides align to TRBD2. The junction had 9 bases not matched to a gene; V was cut back by 5 bases and J by 9 bases. The CDR3 runs 13 residues. Germline CDR1 is DFQATT and CDR2 is SNEGSKA (reference sequence). CDR3 DNA sequence: TGCAGTGCTCCCCCCGGGGGGGGCGGTGAGCAGTTCTTC. As protein: CSAPPGGGGEQFF.

The rearrangement uses TRBV12-3 or TRBV12-4 and TRBJ1-5, with unresolved D. The CDR3 extends over 13 amino acids. Trimming cost V 5 bases and J 3 bases, with 8 bases left between them. CDR3 DNA: TGTGCCAGCAGTACCGGGGACAATCAGCCCCAGCATTTT. Translating gives CASSTGDNQPQHF.

This clonotype showed up just a few times. The chain has TRBV7-9 and TRBJ2-5; no clear D. The CDR3 is 15 residues long. The germline gives CDR1 SEHNR, CDR2 FQNEAQ (reference sequence). Trimming pared 4 bases from V and 1 base from J, leaving 13 bases between. Here the CDR3 DNA reads TGTGCCAGCAGCTCTGGGATCGGTTTCCAAGAGACCCAGTACTTC. Protein: CASSSGIGFQETQYF.